This entry features one T cell receptor beta chain sequence. This record belongs to a study of blood T cell repertoires in COVID-19. Study context: The analysed material was cDNA or gDNA that came from T cells, B-cell-depleted T cells, or PBMCs.

In the study's own analysis: Amplified reference gene primers provided the basis for estimating nucleated cell counts. Sequencing was performed with immunoSEQ multiplex PCR; in TCRdb, only in-frame clones are kept and a portion is missing. The DNA was the basis for D and trimming; V, J and clone size are from that table. The sample consists of some 150,000 clones, about nine tenths of them appearing once. This CDR3 has 13 amino acids. The V gene lost 3 bases and the J gene lost 8 bases, with 10 bases spanning the gap. Germline V gene sequence: CDR1 KGHDR, CDR2 SFDVKD. The source of this sequence is a woman between 65 and 79 years old with acute or convalescent COVID-19. The chain employs TRBV24-1 and TRBJ2-1; D may be TRBD2 (7 bases). The sequenced sample consisted of peripheral blood. CDR3 nucleotide sequence: TGTGCCACCAGTGATGGGGGGGCCGATGAGCAGTTCTTC. This translates into CATSDGGADEQFF.